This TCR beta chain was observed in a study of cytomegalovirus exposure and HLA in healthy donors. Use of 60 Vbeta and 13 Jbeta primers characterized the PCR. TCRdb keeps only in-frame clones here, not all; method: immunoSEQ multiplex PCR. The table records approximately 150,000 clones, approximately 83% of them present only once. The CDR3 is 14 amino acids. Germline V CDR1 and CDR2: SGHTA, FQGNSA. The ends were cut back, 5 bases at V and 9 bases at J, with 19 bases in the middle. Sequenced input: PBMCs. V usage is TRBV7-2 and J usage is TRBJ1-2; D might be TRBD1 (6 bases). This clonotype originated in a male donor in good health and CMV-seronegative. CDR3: CASSLGGGTYRYTF. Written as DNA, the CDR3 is TGTGCCAGCAGCCTAGGGGGAGGGACGTATCGCTACACCTTC.